This T cell receptor (beta chain) was obtained from a study of blood T cell repertoires in COVID-19. The wider study: Spain, Italy and the United States supplied samples that represented acute and convalescent COVID-19. The analysed material was cDNA or gDNA that came from T cells, B-cell-depleted T cells, or PBMCs.

In the original analysis: Amplification from reference gene primers served as the basis for estimated nucleated cell counts. The data were produced by immunoSEQ multiplex PCR, yet TCRdb's version contains in-frame clones alone and is incomplete. The DNA gave D and trimming, while V, J and clone size come from that table. The profile shows about 200,000 clones, roughly three quarters of them singletons. Seattle patients were enrolled during active infection and followed longitudinally. The CDR3 is 12 amino acids. The germline CDR1 and CDR2 sequences are MNHEY and SVGAGI. The V gene lost 6 bases and the J gene lost 14 bases, with 14 bases spanning the gap.

This TCR was sampled from a woman aged 35 to 49 with COVID-19, enrolled during active disease. The chain carries TRBV6-5 and TRBJ1-6; no definite D call. Sequenced material: peripheral blood. CDR3 coding DNA: TGTGCCAGCAGCCAGACTGGACTAACCCTCCACTTT. Its translation is CASSQTGLTLHF.